This T cell receptor (beta chain) came from a study of OX40 agonist ivuxolimab in advanced cancers. Study as a whole: Melanoma, hepatocellular carcinoma, head and neck or renal cell cancer occurred in dose-escalation patients.

This CDR3 has 14 residues. From germline, CDR1 is SEHNR and CDR2 FQNEAQ (reference sequence). Deletions cut 1 base from V and 7 bases from J, with 11 bases between. Some clones are missing from TCRdb's copy, which holds only in-frame ones; the method was immunoSEQ multiplex PCR. The profile shows tens of thousands of clones, 70% to 90% of them singletons. The chain uses TRBV7-9 and TRBJ2-1; maybe TRBD2 (7 bases). This receptor was identified in an adult with an advanced solid tumor such as melanoma, head and neck, liver or kidney cancer. Sample: CD4+ or CD8+ T cells sorted from blood, taken in a trial of the OX40 agonist ivuxolimab. Written as DNA, the CDR3 is TGTGCCAGCAGCTTAGGAGGGGGGGCGAATGAGCAGTTCTTC. Translated, it gives CASSLGGGANEQFF.